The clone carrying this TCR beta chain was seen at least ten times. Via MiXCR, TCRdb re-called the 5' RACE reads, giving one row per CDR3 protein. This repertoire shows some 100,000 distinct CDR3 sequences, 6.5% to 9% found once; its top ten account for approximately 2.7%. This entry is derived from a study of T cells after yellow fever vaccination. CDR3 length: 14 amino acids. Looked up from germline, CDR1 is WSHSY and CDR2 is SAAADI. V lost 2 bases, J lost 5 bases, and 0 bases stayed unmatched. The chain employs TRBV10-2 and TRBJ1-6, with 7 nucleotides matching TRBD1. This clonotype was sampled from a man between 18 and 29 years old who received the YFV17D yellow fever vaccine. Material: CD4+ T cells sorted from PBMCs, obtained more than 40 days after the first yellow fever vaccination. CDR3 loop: CASSETGDNSPLHF. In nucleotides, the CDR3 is TGCGCCAGCAGTGAGACAGGGGATAATTCACCCCTCCACTTT.